The T cell receptor beta chain described here comes from a study of cytomegalovirus exposure and HLA in healthy donors. PCR amplification relied on 60 Vbeta primers (plus 13 Jbeta primers). The assay was immunoSEQ multiplex PCR, and TCRdb's table has in-frame clones only and misses some. The table lists about 140,000 clones, around 72% of them singletons. This CDR3 contains 15 residues. V was trimmed by 6 bases and J by 6 bases, leaving 18 bases between them. The germline V gene encodes CDR1 SNHLY and CDR2 FYNNEI. V gene TRBV2 combines with J gene TRBJ1-5; D possibly corresponds to TRBD1 (5 bases). Sequencing used PBMCs. The receptor was derived from a man between 35 and 55 years old in good health and CMV-seronegative. The chain's CDR3 is CASRMGGGNRQPQHF. The CDR3 DNA is TGTGCCAGCAGGATGGGCGGGGGGAATCGTCAGCCCCAGCATTTT.